The subject of this entry is one T cell receptor (beta chain). The sample originates from a study of shared clonotypes between healthy human individuals. Trimming left V 6 bases short and J 9 bases short, with 18 bases between. The CDR3 covers 14 residues. CDR1 and CDR2 from the germline V gene are SNHLY and FYNNEI. Sequenced by immunoSEQ multiplex PCR; TCRdb stores in-frame clones only, minus some. Among around 2.5 million clones listed, approximately 93% were seen once. This chain joins TRBV2 and TRBJ2-4; D perhaps matches TRBD2 (6 bases). The TCR originated in a man younger than 35 in good health. Some clones in this sample may be carry-over from other donors' samples. The sample was naive CD4+ T cells from PBMCs. Subset described: CD45RA+ positively selected. CDR3 nucleotide sequence: TGTGCCAGCAGCACCAACCGAGAGGGAGGCATTCAGTACTTC. Its translation: CASSTNREGGIQYF.